This T cell receptor (beta chain) is from a study of patients and donors after allogeneic stem cell transplantation. MiXCR, run by TCRdb on the RT-PCR reads, gives a single entry per CDR3 protein. This table holds about 230,000 distinct CDR3 sequences, roughly 15% found once. This clonotype was observed many times. Looked up from germline, CDR1 is MNHNS and CDR2 is SASEGT. This CDR3 is 14 amino acids long. Trimming stripped 3 bases from V and 4 bases from J, with 12 bases between. Source material: blood, either unsorted or a sorted T cell fraction (not recorded which). The receptor was isolated from a human donor who was either an allogeneic HSCT recipient or a stem cell or donor lymphocyte infusion donor (not recorded which). It is not recorded whose cells these are; they may come from a transplant donor. V gene TRBV6-1 combines with J gene TRBJ1-1; the D is unclear. The CDR3 nucleotides are TGTGCCAGCAGTGAGAGGGAGCGGGGCACTGAAGCTTTCTTT. Its protein product is CASSERERGTEAFF.